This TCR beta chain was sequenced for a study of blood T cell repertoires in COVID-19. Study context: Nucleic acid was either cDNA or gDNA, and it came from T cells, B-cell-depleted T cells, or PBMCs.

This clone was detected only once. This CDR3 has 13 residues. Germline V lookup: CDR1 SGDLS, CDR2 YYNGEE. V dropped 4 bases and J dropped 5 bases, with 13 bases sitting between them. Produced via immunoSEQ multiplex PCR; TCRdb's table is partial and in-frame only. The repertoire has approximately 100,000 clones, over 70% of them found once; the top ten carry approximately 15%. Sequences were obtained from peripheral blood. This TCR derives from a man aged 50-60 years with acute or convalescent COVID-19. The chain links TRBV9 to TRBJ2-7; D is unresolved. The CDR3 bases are TGTGCCAGCAGCCCTAGAGAGAGGAACGAGCAGTACTTC. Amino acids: CASSPRERNEQYF.